The 3 T cell receptor beta chains below were found in one sample sequenced in a study of STAT3 mutations in large granular lymphocyte leukemia. General study findings and limits: Every T-cell large granular lymphocyte leukemia patient had at least one immunodominant TCR beta clonotype.

Their cognate antigens are unknown. TCRdb's table, derived via immunoSEQ multiplex PCR, lists solely in-frame clones and lacks some. Of about 24,000 clones in the sample, about 94% are singletons; the top ten hold 6% to 6.5%. The sample was peripheral blood mononuclear cells. Source of these receptors: a man aged 40-49 years with T-cell large granular lymphocyte leukemia. Some clones in this sample may be carry-over from other donors' samples.

The J gene is TRBJ2-3, the V gene TRBV7-9; D is possibly TRBD2 (6 bases). The CDR3 contains 14 residues. The germline gives CDR1 SEHNR, CDR2 FQNEAQ (reference sequence). V was pared by 5 bases and J by 0 bases, with 9 bases between. The CDR3 loop is CASSQGLSTDTQYF. CDR3 bases: TGTGCCAGCAGCCAGGGACTCAGCACAGATACGCAGTATTTT. The whole variable domain, remainder taken from reference TRBV7-9 and TRBJ2-3, is DTGVSQNPRHKITKRGQNVTFRCDPISEHNRLYWYRQTLGQGPEFLTYFQNEAQLEKSRLLSDRFSAERPKGSFSTLEIQRTEQGDSAMYLCASSQGLSTDTQYFGPGTRLTVL.

This clone came up once. The chain recombines TRBV4-1 with TRBJ2-7; 9 bases map to TRBD1. Germline lookup yields CDR1 MGHRA and CDR2 YSYEKL. V dropped 3 bases and J dropped 3; count of bases not matched to a gene: 6. The CDR3 covers 15 residues. CDR3 nucleotide sequence: TGCGCCAGCAGCCAGAAGGGACAGGGCGACTACGAGCAGTACTTC. Its protein is CASSQKGQGDYEQYF.

In nucleotides, the CDR3 is TGTGCCAGCAGCCCTCGATTTCGGGGGGGCCCAGATACGCAGTATTTT. As protein: CASSPRFRGGPDTQYF. The genes are TRBV7-9 and TRBJ2-3; 8 positions match TRBD2. Germline V gene sequence: CDR1 SEHNR, CDR2 FQNEAQ (reference sequence). The CDR3 runs 16 residues. Germline trimming cut 5 bases from V and 4 bases from J; bases unmatched to any gene: 11.